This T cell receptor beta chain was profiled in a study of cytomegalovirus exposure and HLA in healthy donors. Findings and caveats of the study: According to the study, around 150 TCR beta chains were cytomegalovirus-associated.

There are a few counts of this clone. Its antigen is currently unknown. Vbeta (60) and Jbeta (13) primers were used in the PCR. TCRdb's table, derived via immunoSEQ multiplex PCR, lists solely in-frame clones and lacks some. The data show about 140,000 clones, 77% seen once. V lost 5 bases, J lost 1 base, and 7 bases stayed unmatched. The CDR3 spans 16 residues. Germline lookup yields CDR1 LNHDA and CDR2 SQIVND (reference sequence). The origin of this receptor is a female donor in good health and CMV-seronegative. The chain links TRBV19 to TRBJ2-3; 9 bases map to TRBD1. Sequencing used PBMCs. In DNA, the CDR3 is TGTGCCAGTAGTGGGGGTCGGGACAGGGGCACAGATACGCAGTATTTT. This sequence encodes CASSGGRDRGTDTQYF.